This T cell receptor (beta chain) was sequenced in a study of somatic mutations in cytotoxic T cells in rheumatoid arthritis. Background on the study: Patient blood (approximately 30 ml EDTA) was drawn right after diagnosis, before any treatment. General study findings and limits: Within 8 of 65 patients, the single biggest CD8+ clone made up more than 20% of CD8+ cells.

This clone has only a few counts. Its target is not known. Repertoires were generated with immunoSEQ multiplex PCR, while TCRdb's copy carries only in-frame clones and drops some. This table holds fewer than 25,000 clones, 68% found once. V was pared by 8 bases and J by 2 bases, with 11 bases between. Germline lookup yields CDR1 MNHNS and CDR2 SASEGT. The CDR3 runs 13 residues. Using positive magnetic bead selection on an AutoMACS, CD4+ and CD8+ cells were isolated, after which their purity was checked by flow cytometry. Sequencing was performed on CD8+ T cells sorted from blood. This receptor was obtained from an adult with rheumatoid arthritis. V gene TRBV6-1 combines with J gene TRBJ2-3; TRBD1 might be the D (6 bases). The CDR3 DNA sequence: TGTGCCAGCTGGCAGGGGTTCACAGATACGCAGTATTTT. Its protein is CASWQGFTDTQYF.